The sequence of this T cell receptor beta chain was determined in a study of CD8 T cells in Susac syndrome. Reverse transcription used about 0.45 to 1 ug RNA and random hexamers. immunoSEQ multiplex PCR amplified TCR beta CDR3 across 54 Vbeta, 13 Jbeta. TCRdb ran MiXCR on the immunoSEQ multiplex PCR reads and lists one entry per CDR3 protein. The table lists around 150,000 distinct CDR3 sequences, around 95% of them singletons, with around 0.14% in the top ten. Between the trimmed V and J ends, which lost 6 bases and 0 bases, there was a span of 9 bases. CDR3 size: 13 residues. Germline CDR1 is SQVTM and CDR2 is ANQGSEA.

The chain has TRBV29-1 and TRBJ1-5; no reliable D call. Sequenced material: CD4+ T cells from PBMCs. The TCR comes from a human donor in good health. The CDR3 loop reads CSVAQNSNQPQHF. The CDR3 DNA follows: TGCAGCGTCGCCCAGAATAGCAATCAGCCCCAGCATTTT.